This T cell receptor (beta chain) was sequenced in a study of OX40 agonist ivuxolimab in advanced cancers. Study-wide context: Across the patients, intravenous ivuxolimab was delivered every 2 weeks at 0.01 to 10 mg/kg. Dose-escalation patients had hepatocellular carcinoma, melanoma, renal cell or head and neck cancer. Therapy given before enrollment (anti-PD-1, anti-PD-L1 or anti-CTLA-4) was allowed, and approximately 40% had some.

Here immunoSEQ multiplex PCR was the method, and the copy in TCRdb shows in-frame clones only, minus some. The sample holds 60,000 to 85,000 clones; 75% to 85% are singletons and the top ten take 1.4% to 1.5%. The CDR3 consists of 14 residues. Trimming took 4 bases from V and 7 from J, leaving 16 bases between them. CDR1 SGHDN and CDR2 FVKESK come from the germline V gene. This material consisted of CD4+ or CD8+ T cells sorted from blood, taken in a trial of the OX40 agonist ivuxolimab. The receptor's source is an adult with an advanced solid tumor such as melanoma, head and neck, liver or kidney cancer. The chain carries TRBV14 and TRBJ2-5, with a tentative D call TRBD2 (6 bases). Here the CDR3 reads CASSRQKGLGTQYF. The CDR3 DNA reads TGTGCCAGCAGCCGCCAAAAGGGACTTGGGACCCAGTACTTC.